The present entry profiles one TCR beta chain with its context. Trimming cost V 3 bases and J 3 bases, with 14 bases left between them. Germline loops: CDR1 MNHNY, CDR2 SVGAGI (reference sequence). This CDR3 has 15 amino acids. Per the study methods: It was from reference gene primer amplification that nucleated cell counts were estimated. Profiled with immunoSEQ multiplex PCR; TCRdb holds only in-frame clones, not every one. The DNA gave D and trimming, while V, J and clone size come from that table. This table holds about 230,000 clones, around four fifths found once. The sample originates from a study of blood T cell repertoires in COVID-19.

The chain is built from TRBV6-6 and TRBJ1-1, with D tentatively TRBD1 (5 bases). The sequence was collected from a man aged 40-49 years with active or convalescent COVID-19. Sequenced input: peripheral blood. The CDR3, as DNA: TGTGCCAGCAGTTATGGGGGGGTTGAGGACACTGAAGCTTTCTTT. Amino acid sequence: CASSYGGVEDTEAFF.